The rows below give T cell receptor beta chains drawn from one sample of a study of identical twins. TCRdb ran MiXCR on the 5' RACE reads and lists one entry per CDR3 protein. Among some 730,000 distinct CDR3 sequences listed, around a sixth were seen once. Separately, the same data were catalogued under a study of T cells expressing NK-cell markers.

Sequencing was done on a sample of PBMCs. These receptors were obtained from a woman under 30 in good health. Each CDR3 is given with its conserved first and last residue. D genes are given only for firm matches. Where a row states a size, it is once, few, many or the class of an expanded clone; other rows omit it.

j_gene: TRBJ2-1; v_gene: TRBV12-3/TRBV12-4; abundance: few; d_gene: TRBD2; CDR3aa: CASSWTSGRPGNEQFF; CDR3nt: TGTGCCAGCAGTTGGACTAGCGGGAGGCCCGGCAATGAGCAGTTCTTC
j_gene: TRBJ1-4; v_gene: TRBV30; abundance: few; d_gene: -; CDR3aa: CAWTRGEKLFF; CDR3nt: TGTGCCTGGACTAGGGGTGAAAAACTGTTTTTT
j_gene: TRBJ2-1; v_gene: TRBV7-8; abundance: -; d_gene: -; CDR3aa: CASSLAGGGSYNEQFF; CDR3nt: TGTGCCAGCAGCTTAGCGGGGGGTGGCTCCTACAATGAGCAGTTCTTC
j_gene: TRBJ1-2; v_gene: TRBV29-1; abundance: many; d_gene: -; CDR3aa: CSVVGQTNYGYTF; CDR3nt: TGCAGCGTTGTAGGCCAGACCAACTATGGCTACACCTTC
j_gene: TRBJ2-3; v_gene: TRBV6-1; abundance: few; d_gene: -; CDR3aa: CASTRDVFSDTQYF; CDR3nt: TGTGCCAGCACGCGGGATGTCTTTTCAGATACGCAGTATTTT
j_gene: TRBJ2-1; v_gene: TRBV5-5; abundance: -; d_gene: TRBD2; CDR3aa: CASSLIGLAGGDEQFF; CDR3nt: TGTGCCAGCAGCTTGATTGGTTTAGCGGGAGGGGATGAGCAGTTCTTC
j_gene: TRBJ2-1; v_gene: TRBV20-1; abundance: -; d_gene: -; CDR3aa: CSARESRYNEQFF; CDR3nt: TGCAGTGCTAGAGAATCCAGGTACAATGAGCAGTTCTTC
j_gene: TRBJ2-5; v_gene: TRBV19; abundance: -; d_gene: -; CDR3aa: CASSIRETQYF; CDR3nt: TGTGCCAGTAGTATCCGGGAGACCCAGTACTTC
j_gene: TRBJ2-1; v_gene: TRBV20-1; abundance: -; d_gene: TRBD2; CDR3aa: CSALPTSGRRNEQFF; CDR3nt: TGCAGTGCCCTTCCAACGAGCGGGAGGAGGAATGAGCAGTTCTTC
j_gene: TRBJ2-7; v_gene: TRBV20-1; abundance: -; d_gene: TRBD1; CDR3aa: CSARDRDRGHEQYF; CDR3nt: TGCAGTGCTAGAGACCGGGACAGGGGACACGAGCAGTACTTC
j_gene: TRBJ2-3; v_gene: TRBV7-9; abundance: -; d_gene: -; CDR3aa: CASSYQRHGTDTQYF; CDR3nt: TGTGCCAGCAGCTATCAGCGGCACGGGACAGATACGCAGTATTTT
j_gene: TRBJ2-1; v_gene: TRBV7-8; abundance: -; d_gene: TRBD2; CDR3aa: CASDGLAGANEQFF; CDR3nt: TGTGCCAGCGACGGACTAGCGGGGGCCAATGAGCAGTTCTTC
j_gene: TRBJ2-7; v_gene: TRBV6-6; abundance: -; d_gene: -; CDR3aa: CASTLGRSYEQYF; CDR3nt: TGTGCCAGCACCCTAGGCAGGAGCTACGAGCAGTACTTC
j_gene: TRBJ1-4; v_gene: TRBV12-3/TRBV12-4; abundance: many; d_gene: -; CDR3aa: CASSFDREAGKLFF; CDR3nt: TGTGCCAGCAGTTTCGACAGAGAAGCGGGAAAACTGTTTTTT
j_gene: TRBJ1-5; v_gene: TRBV12-3/TRBV12-4; abundance: few; d_gene: -; CDR3aa: CASSLYPDQPQHF; CDR3nt: TGTGCCAGCAGTTTATACCCAGATCAGCCCCAGCATTTT
j_gene: TRBJ2-3; v_gene: TRBV20-1; abundance: few; d_gene: -; CDR3aa: CSARDSWDTQYF; CDR3nt: TGCAGTGCTAGAGACTCGTGGGATACGCAGTATTTT
j_gene: TRBJ2-5; v_gene: TRBV5-6; abundance: few; d_gene: -; CDR3aa: CASSDLAYETQYF; CDR3nt: TGTGCCAGCAGCGACTTAGCGTATGAGACCCAGTACTTC
j_gene: TRBJ2-7; v_gene: TRBV10-3; abundance: -; d_gene: -; CDR3aa: CATTSDPGSYEQYF; CDR3nt: TGTGCCACCACCTCGGACCCTGGCTCCTACGAGCAGTACTTC
j_gene: TRBJ2-1; v_gene: TRBV6-5; abundance: -; d_gene: -; CDR3aa: CASSYVGTEYNEQFF; CDR3nt: TGTGCCAGCAGTTACGTCGGGACGGAGTACAATGAGCAGTTCTTC
j_gene: TRBJ1-6; v_gene: TRBV29-1; abundance: few; d_gene: TRBD1; CDR3aa: CSVSDRVDSPLHF; CDR3nt: TGCAGCGTTTCCGACAGGGTGGACTCACCCCTCCACTTT
j_gene: TRBJ2-2; v_gene: TRBV20-1; abundance: few; d_gene: -; CDR3aa: CSARDLRGVQNTGELFF; CDR3nt: TGCAGTGCTAGAGATTTGCGCGGGGTCCAGAACACCGGGGAGCTGTTTTTT
j_gene: TRBJ2-7; v_gene: TRBV10-2; abundance: -; d_gene: -; CDR3aa: CASSENHRYF; CDR3nt: TGCGCCAGCAGTGAAAACCATAGGTACTTC
j_gene: TRBJ2-7; v_gene: TRBV16; abundance: -; d_gene: TRBD1; CDR3aa: CASSQGTDSHEQYF; CDR3nt: TGTGCCAGCAGCCAAGGGACAGACAGCCACGAGCAGTACTTC